This T cell receptor (beta chain) was obtained from a study of T-cell memory formation after mild COVID-19. Concerning this clonotype: Its cognate antigen is unknown.

Study-wide results and limits: Clones shrinking from day 15 to 85 showed even CD4/CD8 mixes; later expanders tilted CD4+.

One entry per CDR3 protein results from TCRdb running MiXCR on the 5' RACE reads. This sample carries some 600,000 distinct CDR3 sequences, roughly 17% of them seen once, and the ten largest clones take about 8.1%. Germline trimming cut 2 bases from V and 10 bases from J; bases unmatched to any gene: 6. Germline assignment: CDR1 SGHDN and CDR2 FVKESK. The CDR3 is made up of 15 amino acids. The clonotype comes from an adult woman who had mild COVID-19 (a few samples of this study predate the infection). Cell type and time point are not known. V is TRBV14 and J is TRBJ1-6; 9 bases match TRBD1. Sample: PBMCs or a T cell subset sorted from them (not recorded which). CDR3 sequence (DNA): TGTGCCAGCAGCCAACTGGGACAGGGAGACTCACCCCTCCACTTT. Amino acid sequence: CASSQLGQGDSPLHF.